This TCR beta chain came from a study of blood T cell repertoires in COVID-19 (dated by TCRdb to 2018 to 2021). Background on the whole study: The collaborator samples originated in the United States, Italy and Spain and spanned the acute and convalescent phases of COVID-19. The material from the prospective study consisted of cDNA or gDNA derived from T cells, B-cell-depleted T cells, or PBMCs. The dataset comprised deeply sampled blood TCRbeta repertoires from subjects exposed to, actively infected with, or recovered from COVID-19. A freely available public database, intended as a resource for researchers studying the immune response to SARS-CoV-2, is where the repertoires were released. The samples were drawn from the first 160 participants of the ongoing ImmuneRACE study and from about 1,200 subjects provided by 6 global collaborators. Sample metadata almost always included a de-identified subject ID, COVID-19 status, age in years and sex. Where available, HLA class I and class II types were obtained from metadata supplied by the sample provider rather than from assay-based typing. General study outcomes and caveats: Clinical and demographic metadata were provided uncurated, with the amount varying by source and participant.

Trimming accounts for 0 bases at V and 0 bases at J, while the number of junction bases matched to no gene is 3. The CDR3 sequence holds 16 residues, the cysteine and phenylalanine included. Just CDR3 DNA is preserved here, 48 bases in frame from base 1. The germline V gene yields MNHEY for CDR1 and SVGAGI for CDR2. TCRbeta CDR3 regions were amplified from genomic DNA by means of the immunoSEQ Assay, a bias-controlled multiplex PCR. Concerning the study's data processing: The number of nucleated cells in each sample was estimated from the amplification of reference gene primers within the assay. Sequence reads were collapsed and filtered to measure the absolute abundance of every unique TCRbeta CDR3 rearrangement. For each sample, productive Simpson clonality was calculated by taking the square root of Simpson's diversity index across productive rearrangements. The clones in this table, taken by TCRdb from immuneACCESS, are in-frame only. Not every clone is retained; where verified, under half of the shortfall comes from an unresolved V gene, and the cause of the rest is unknown. For V, J and clone size, that table is used; D and trimming come from the DNA. Across this sample there are 190,000 or so clones, with around four fifths seen only once. The ten largest clonotypes hold roughly 0.91% of the sample.

At one collaborating source in Seattle, patients were enrolled during active infection and were followed longitudinally through the course of disease. Collaborating institutions collected whole blood in K2EDTA tubes following their own protocols. For TCRbeta analysis, collaborators shipped samples as frozen whole blood, isolated PBMCs, or DNA extracted from either of those sample types. This clone occurred once. Its antigen has not been determined. No qualities accompany the bases; no much larger clone lies one base away. The sequenced sample consisted of peripheral blood. This receptor was obtained from a man in his 60s with COVID-19, enrolled during active disease. This sequence uses TRBV6-5 and TRBJ1-2; the central 8 bases match TRBD1. The DNA sequence follows: TGTGCCAGCAGTTACTCGGGACAGGTCACTAACTATGGCTACACCTTC. This is translated as CASSYSGQVTNYGYTF.